The present entry profiles one T cell receptor beta chain with its context. This entry comes from a study of cytotoxic CD8 clonotypes in ibrutinib-treated CLL. With 6 bases removed from V and 1 base from J, the gap between germline ends came to 12 bases. The V gene's germline CDR1 is LNHDA and CDR2 SQIVND (reference sequence). The CDR3 runs to 14 residues. Sequencing sought depths of 1 in 200,000 to 1 in 1 million T cells. Using immunoSEQ multiplex PCR, the repertoire was profiled, and TCRdb retains in-frame clones only, with some absent. Of more than 110,000 clones in the sample, over 75% are singletons; the top ten hold 7.5% to 9%.

This sequence originates from a human donor with chronic lymphocytic leukemia. This specimen consisted of PBMCs, obtained after 36 months of ibrutinib treatment. V is TRBV19 and J is TRBJ1-1, with D possibly matching TRBD1 (6 bases). DNA for the CDR3: TGTGCCAGTAGACAGGGACCGGCGAACACTGAAGCTTTCTTT. Amino acid sequence: CASRQGPANTEAFF.